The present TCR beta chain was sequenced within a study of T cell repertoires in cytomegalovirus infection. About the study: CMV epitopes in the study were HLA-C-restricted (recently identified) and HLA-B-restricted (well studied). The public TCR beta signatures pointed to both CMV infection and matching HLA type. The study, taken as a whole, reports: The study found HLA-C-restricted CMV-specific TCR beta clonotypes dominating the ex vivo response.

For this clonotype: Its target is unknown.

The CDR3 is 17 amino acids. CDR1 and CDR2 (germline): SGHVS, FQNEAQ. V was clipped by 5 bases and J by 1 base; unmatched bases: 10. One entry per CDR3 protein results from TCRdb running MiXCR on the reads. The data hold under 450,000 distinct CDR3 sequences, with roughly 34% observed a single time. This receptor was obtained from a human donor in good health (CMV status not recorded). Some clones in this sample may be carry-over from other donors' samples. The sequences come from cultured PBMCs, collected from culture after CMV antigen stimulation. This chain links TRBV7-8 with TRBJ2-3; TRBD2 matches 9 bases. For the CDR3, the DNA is TGTGCCAGCAGCCGTAGAGTAGGGACTAGCCGCACAGATACGCAGTATTTT. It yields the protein CASSRRVGTSRTDTQYF.